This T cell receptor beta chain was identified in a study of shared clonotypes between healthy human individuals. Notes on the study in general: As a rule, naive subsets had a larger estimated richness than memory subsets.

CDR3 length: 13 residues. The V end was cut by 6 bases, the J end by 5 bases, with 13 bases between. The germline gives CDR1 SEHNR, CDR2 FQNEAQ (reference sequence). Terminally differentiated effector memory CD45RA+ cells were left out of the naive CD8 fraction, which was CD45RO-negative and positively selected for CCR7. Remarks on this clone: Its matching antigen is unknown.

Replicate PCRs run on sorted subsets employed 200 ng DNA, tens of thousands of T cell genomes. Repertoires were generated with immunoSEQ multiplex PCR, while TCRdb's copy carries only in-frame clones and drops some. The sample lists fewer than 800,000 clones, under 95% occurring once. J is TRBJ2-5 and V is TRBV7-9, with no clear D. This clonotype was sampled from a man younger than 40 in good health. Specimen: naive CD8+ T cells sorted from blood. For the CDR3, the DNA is TGTGCCAGCAGTCGACGTAGTGACGAGACCCAGTACTTC. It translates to CASSRRSDETQYF.